The 23 T cell receptor beta chains listed next were all sequenced from one sample in a study of blood T cell repertoires in COVID-19. Measured with immunoSEQ multiplex PCR; TCRdb has only the in-frame clones, and not every one. The sample has 200,000 to 250,000 clones, roughly 84% seen once; the top ten hold roughly 4.6%. The sample was peripheral blood. The receptor source for this set is a woman between 55 and 75 years old who had recovered from COVID-19.

CDR3 nucleotide sequence: TGTGCCAGCAGCCAAGCTCGGACCGGGGAGCTGTTTTTT. Translated: CASSQARTGELFF. This rearrangement joins TRBV3-1 (or the pseudogene TRBV3-2) to TRBJ2-2; D unresolved. The CDR3 loop spans 13 amino acids. V was shortened by 1 base and J by 5 bases, with 5 bases between the two germline ends. Per germline, CDR1 LGHDT and CDR2 YNNKEL (reference sequence).

The CDR3 DNA sequence: TGTGCCAGCGTTTGGGAGGGCTCCTACGAGCAGTACTTC. It encodes CASVWEGSYEQYF. This sequence joins TRBV6-5 and TRBJ2-7; 7 nucleotides match TRBD2. The CDR3 totals 13 residues. Germline CDR1 MNHEY, CDR2 SVGAGI. The V segment lost 8 bases and the J segment 0 bases; nucleotides outside the gene matches: 4.

The CDR3 coding sequence is TGTGCCAGCAGTGAAACTTATCAGCCCCAGCATTTT. Protein sequence: CASSETYQPQHF. This chain connects TRBV2 to TRBJ1-5; D gene unclear. Trimming shortened V by 2 bases and J by 5 bases, and 4 bases separated the two germline ends. This CDR3 spans 12 amino acids. Germline CDR1 is SNHLY and CDR2 is FYNNEI.

The rearrangement joins TRBV10-2 to TRBJ1-3, with D tentatively TRBD1 (6 bases). CDR3 length: 17 amino acids. The V end lost 4 bases, the J end lost 3 bases, and 19 bases lay between the germline ends. Looked up from germline, CDR1 is WSHSY and CDR2 is SAAADI. The CDR3 is CASSVQGTNLIGNTIYF. The DNA for the CDR3 is TGCGCCAGCAGTGTTCAGGGGACGAACCTCATTGGAAACACCATATATTTT.

The rearrangement uses TRBV11-2 and TRBJ1-2; no clear D gene. Germline-derived CDR1 and CDR2 are SGHAT and FQNNGV. Between the trimmed V and J ends, which lost 4 bases and 1 base, there was a span of 10 bases. This CDR3 is 14 amino acids long. The CDR3 loop is CASSSPRGNYGYTF. CDR3 DNA sequence: TGTGCCAGCAGCTCCCCCCGGGGTAACTATGGCTACACCTTC.

This chain connects TRBV12-5 to TRBJ1-5; D remains unclear. V lost 6 bases to trimming and J lost 0 bases, with 6 bases between them. Germline V CDR1 and CDR2: LGHNT, FRNRAP. The CDR3 sequence is 13 residues long. The CDR3 spells CASGPYSNQPQHF. The CDR3 nucleotides read TGTGCTAGTGGCCCCTATAGCAATCAGCCCCAGCATTTT.

This clone was counted a single time. The rearrangement joins TRBV4-3 to TRBJ1-2; D unclear. V lost 5 bases, J lost 8 bases, and 18 bases lay in between. The length of the CDR3 is 14 residues. Germline V gene sequence: CDR1 LGHNA, CDR2 YSLEER. In DNA, the CDR3 is TGCGCCAGCAGCTCCGCCCTAGGGAGGCAGGGCTACACCTTC. It specifies CASSSALGRQGYTF.

V and J are TRBV29-1 and TRBJ1-4; TRBD1 matches 7 bases. Per the germline V gene, CDR1 is SQVTM and CDR2 is ANQGSEA. This CDR3 has 15 residues. J was trimmed by 4 bases and V by 6 bases; bases with no gene match: 11. The CDR3 spells CSVTRGQDSNEKLFF. CDR3 coding DNA: TGCAGCGTGACCCGAGGACAGGACAGTAATGAAAAACTGTTTTTT.

This chain connects TRBV30 to TRBJ2-1, with D tentatively TRBD2 (6 bases). This CDR3 has 13 amino acids. CDR1 and CDR2 (germline): GTSNPN, SVGIG (reference sequence). V lost 0 bases and J 5 bases, leaving 8 bases between the germline ends. CDR3 region: CAWSVSGNNEQFF. CDR3 nucleotides: TGTGCCTGGAGTGTTAGCGGTAACAATGAGCAGTTCTTC.

CDR3 sequence reads: CAWRTGGLSDTQYF. As DNA, the CDR3 is TGTGCCTGGAGGACAGGGGGTTTATCCGATACGCAGTATTTT. The chain links TRBV30 to TRBJ2-3; the match to TRBD1 covers 9 bases. The length of the CDR3 is 14 residues. Germline trimming cut 3 bases from V and 6 bases from J; bases unmatched to any gene: 7. In germline, CDR1 is GTSNPN, CDR2 SVGIG (reference sequence).

As DNA, the CDR3 is TGTGCCAGCAGCTCGACTCGACCGATCTACACCTTC. Translated, it gives CASSSTRPIYTF. The rearrangement joins TRBV7-2 to TRBJ1-2; D remains unclear. V was clipped by 4 bases and J by 10 bases, with 13 bases between them. Germline V gives CDR1 SGHTA, CDR2 FQGNSA. This CDR3 has 12 residues. The entire variable domain, with the rest obtained from reference TRBV7-2 and TRBJ1-2, is as follows: GAGVSQSPSNKVTEKGKDVELRCDPISGHTALYWYRQSLGQGLEFLIYFQGNSAPDKSGLPSDRFSAERTGGSVSTLTIQRTQQEDSAVYLCASSSTRPIYTFGSGTRLTVV.

This clone was observed once. This chain connects TRBV2 to TRBJ2-2, with 10 bases that match TRBD2. The length of the CDR3 is 15 residues. Germline loops: CDR1 SNHLY, CDR2 FYNNEI. V gave up 6 bases and J gave up 5 bases; unmatched junction bases: 6. Here the CDR3 DNA reads TGTGCCAGCAGGAGGACTAGCGGCAGTACCGGGGAGCTGTTTTTT. This codes for CASRRTSGSTGELFF.

The chain couples TRBV2 to TRBJ1-5; TRBD1 is a possible D gene (6 bases). The CDR3 is made up of 14 amino acids. V shed 6 bases and J shed 4 bases, with 13 bases lying between them. Germline V gene sequence: CDR1 SNHLY, CDR2 FYNNEI. CDR3 in amino acids: CASSRDTQNQPQHF. The CDR3 nucleotides are TGTGCCAGCAGCCGGGACACACAAAATCAGCCCCAGCATTTT.

The rearrangement joins TRBV5-8 to TRBJ1-2; D unclear. The CDR3 has 14 amino acids. Trimming left V 3 bases short and J 7 bases short, with 16 bases between. CDR1 and CDR2 (germline): SGHTS, YDEGEE. CDR3 amino acids: CASSWGAGSGGYTF. CDR3 DNA sequence: TGTGCCAGCAGCTGGGGAGCGGGTTCAGGTGGCTACACCTTC.

This clone was seen only a few times. The V gene is TRBV4-1, the J gene TRBJ1-6; 9 nucleotides align to TRBD1. The CDR3 spans 19 residues. Germline V gene lookup returns CDR1 MGHRA and CDR2 YSYEKL. V lost 0 bases, J lost 6 bases, and 12 bases stayed unmatched. The CDR3 coding sequence is TGCGCCAGCAGCCAAGATTCCCTCCGGGACAGGGCAATTAATTCACCCCTCCACTTT. Its protein is CASSQDSLRDRAINSPLHF.

The CDR3, as DNA: TGTGCCAGCAGCCCCGTTCGAGGGGGCCAGCGAAAAGCTTTCTTT. As protein: CASSPVRGGQRKAFF. The V and J genes are TRBV7-9 and TRBJ1-1; the match to TRBD1 covers 7 bases. Germline trimming cut 5 bases from V and 9 bases from J; bases unmatched to any gene: 15. The CDR3 contains 15 residues. The V gene's germline CDR1 is SEHNR and CDR2 FQNEAQ (reference sequence).

The chain joins TRBV20-1 to TRBJ1-1; weak D call: TRBD1 (6 bases). V lost 3 bases to trimming and J lost 0 bases, with 11 bases between them. The CDR3 contains 14 residues. The germline V gene encodes CDR1 DFQATT and CDR2 SNEGSKA (reference sequence). This CDR3 reads CSASRQGMNTEAFF. CDR3 in DNA: TGCAGTGCTAGTAGGCAGGGGATGAACACTGAAGCTTTCTTT.

CDR3 loop: CASSLVGRQGAAGNTIYF. CDR3 sequence (DNA): TGTGCCAGCAGCTTGGTTGGGCGACAGGGGGCAGCTGGAAACACCATATATTTT. V usage is TRBV5-6 and J usage is TRBJ1-3, with 10 bases matching TRBD1. Per germline, CDR1 SGHDT and CDR2 YYEEEE. The CDR3 is 18 residues long. V lost 0 bases and J lost 2; bases outside the gene matches: 8.

The J gene is TRBJ2-5, the V gene TRBV29-1; 7 positions agree with TRBD1. The V and J ends lost 1 base and 6 bases, in that order; junction bases with no gene match: 5. Looked up from germline, CDR1 is SQVTM and CDR2 is ANQGSEA. The CDR3 length is 13 residues. The CDR3 loop reads CSVEGQGMQTQYF. CDR3 nucleotides: TGCAGCGTTGAAGGACAGGGTATGCAGACCCAGTACTTC.

The chain is built from TRBV5-1 and TRBJ2-1; D uncertain. CDR3 size: 12 residues. Per the germline V gene, CDR1 is SGHRS and CDR2 is YFSETQ. V was pared by 4 bases and J by 5 bases, with 7 bases between. CDR3 loop: CASSLYDNEQFF. CDR3 DNA sequence: TGCGCCAGCAGCCTCTATGACAATGAGCAGTTCTTC.

This clone was observed a single time. The chain couples TRBV7-9 to TRBJ2-2, with 9 bases aligning to TRBD2. The V gene's germline CDR1 is SEHNR and CDR2 FQNEAQ (reference sequence). V trimming: 5 bases; J trimming: 2 bases; junction bases outside the gene matches: 15. The CDR3 runs 19 residues. The CDR3 DNA sequence: TGTGCCAGCAGCCCGACTACGGGGCTAGCGGGGACCAACACCGGGGAGCTGTTTTTT. Encoded protein: CASSPTTGLAGTNTGELFF.

The chain uses TRBV6-1 and TRBJ1-3, with no clear D. Trimming pared 4 bases from V and 0 bases from J, leaving 16 bases between. In germline, CDR1 is MNHNS, CDR2 SASEGT. CDR3 length equals 17 residues. The CDR3 spells CASSVEEVLSSGNTIYF. DNA of the CDR3: TGTGCCAGCAGTGTAGAGGAGGTCCTCAGCTCTGGAAACACCATATATTTT.

This chain joins TRBV18 and TRBJ2-5; 9 bases line up with TRBD1. Trimming removed 5 bases from V and 5 bases from J; junction bases left unmatched: 6. Per germline, CDR1 KGHSH and CDR2 LQKENI. The CDR3 has 14 amino acids. In DNA form, the CDR3 reads TGTGCCAGCTCAAGAGGGACAGGGAGGGAGACCCAGTACTTC. Translating it yields CASSRGTGRETQYF.